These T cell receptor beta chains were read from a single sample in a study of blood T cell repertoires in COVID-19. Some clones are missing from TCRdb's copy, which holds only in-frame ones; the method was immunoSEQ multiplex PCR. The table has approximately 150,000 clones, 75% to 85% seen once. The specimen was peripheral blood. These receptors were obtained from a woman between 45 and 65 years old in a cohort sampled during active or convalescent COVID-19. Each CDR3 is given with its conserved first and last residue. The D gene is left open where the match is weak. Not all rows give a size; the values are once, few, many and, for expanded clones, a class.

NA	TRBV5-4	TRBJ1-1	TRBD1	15	CASSSTGVANTEAFF	TGTGCCAGCAGTTCCACAGGGGTGGCCAACACTGAAGCTTTCTTT
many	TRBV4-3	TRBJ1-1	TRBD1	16	CASSQDRQGATFRAFF	TGCGCCAGCAGCCAAGATCGTCAGGGGGCGACCTTCAGGGCTTTCTTT
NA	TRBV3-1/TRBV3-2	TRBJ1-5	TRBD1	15	CASSNRDRVHQPQHF	TGTGCCAGCAGCAACCGGGACAGGGTGCATCAGCCCCAGCATTTT
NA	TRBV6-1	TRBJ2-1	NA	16	CASSGVGGARYNEQFF	TGTGCCAGCAGTGGAGTTGGGGGGGCGCGATACAATGAGCAGTTCTTC
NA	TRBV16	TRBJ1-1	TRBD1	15	CASSLNHRGTTEAFF	TGTGCCAGCAGCCTCAATCACAGGGGGACCACTGAAGCTTTCTTT
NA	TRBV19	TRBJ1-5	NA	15	CASSLQADSNQPQHF	TGTGCCAGTAGTCTACAGGCGGATAGCAATCAGCCCCAGCATTTT
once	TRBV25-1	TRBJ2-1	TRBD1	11	CASSVNRGKFF	TGTGCCAGCAGTGTAAACAGGGGTAAGTTCTTC
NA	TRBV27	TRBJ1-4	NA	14	CACGRRGAGEKLFF	TGTGCCTGCGGGAGGAGAGGGGCAGGTGAAAAACTGTTTTTT
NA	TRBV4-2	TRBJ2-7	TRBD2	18	CASSQGPWGSSGDYEQYF	TGTGCCAGCAGCCAAGGACCGTGGGGGTCTAGCGGGGACTACGAGCAGTACTTC
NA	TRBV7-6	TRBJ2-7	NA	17	CASSLGARAVGSYEQYF	TGTGCCAGCAGCTTAGGGGCCAGGGCGGTGGGATCGTACGAGCAGTACTTC
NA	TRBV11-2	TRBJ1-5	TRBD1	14	CASSGTGGGQPQHF	TGTGCCAGCAGCGGTACAGGGGGCGGACAGCCCCAGCATTTT
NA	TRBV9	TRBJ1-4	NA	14	CASSVSAGFEKLFF	TGTGCCAGCAGCGTATCGGCGGGGTTTGAAAAACTGTTTTTT
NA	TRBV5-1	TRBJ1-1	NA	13	CASSLMITGEAFF	TGCGCCAGCAGTTTGATGATTACCGGGGAAGCTTTCTTT
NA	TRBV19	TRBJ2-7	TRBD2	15	CASSTSGTSLPEQYF	TGTGCCAGTAGTACATCCGGGACTAGTCTTCCCGAGCAGTACTTC
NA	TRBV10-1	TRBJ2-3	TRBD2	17	CASSESSGGPSTDTQYF	TGCGCCAGCAGTGAGTCGAGCGGGGGGCCTAGCACAGATACGCAGTATTTT
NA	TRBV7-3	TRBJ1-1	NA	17	CASSLGGGSRRNTEAFF	TGTGCCAGCAGCTTAGGTGGGGGCAGCCGCAGGAACACTGAAGCTTTCTTT
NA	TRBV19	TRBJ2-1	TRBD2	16	CASSTQRGSSYNEQFF	TGTGCCAGTAGTACCCAGCGGGGGAGCTCCTACAATGAGCAGTTCTTC
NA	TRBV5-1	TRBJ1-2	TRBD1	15	CASSPGQGLNYGYTF	TGCGCCAGCAGCCCGGGACAGGGCCTTAACTATGGCTACACCTTC
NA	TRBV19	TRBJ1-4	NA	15	CASTAPGYTGEKLFF	TGTGCCAGTACCGCGCCTGGTTACACGGGTGAAAAACTGTTTTTT
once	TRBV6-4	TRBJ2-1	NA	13	CASSDRDNNEQFF	TGTGCCAGCAGTGACCGGGACAACAATGAGCAGTTCTTC
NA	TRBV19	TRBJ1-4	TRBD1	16	CASSIWTGVENEKLFF	TGTGCCAGTAGTATCTGGACAGGGGTCGAGAATGAAAAACTGTTTTTT
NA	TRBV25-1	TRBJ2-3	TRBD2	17	CASSATRAGGPTDTQYF	TGTGCCAGCAGTGCTACCCGAGCGGGGGGACCCACAGATACGCAGTATTTT
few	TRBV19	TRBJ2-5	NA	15	CASSIRGQVEETQYF	TGTGCCAGTAGTATAAGAGGGCAGGTAGAAGAGACCCAGTACTTC
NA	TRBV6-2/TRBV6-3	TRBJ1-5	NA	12	CASSWRGQPQHF	TGTGCCAGCAGTTGGAGGGGACAGCCCCAGCATTTT
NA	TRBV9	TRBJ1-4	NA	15	CASSSRGANREKLFF	TGTGCCAGCAGCTCCCGGGGGGCTAATCGTGAAAAACTGTTTTTT
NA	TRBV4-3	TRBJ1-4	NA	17	CASSHAGALATNEKLFF	TGCGCCAGCAGCCATGCTGGGGCCCTTGCAACTAATGAAAAACTGTTTTTT